The 32 T cell receptor beta chains below were found in one sample sequenced in a study of T-cell memory formation after mild COVID-19. One entry per CDR3 protein results from TCRdb running MiXCR on the 5' RACE reads. The data show under 250,000 distinct CDR3 sequences, with 15% to 19% seen just once and around 2.2% held by the top ten. Material for sequencing was PBMCs or a T cell subset sorted from them (not recorded which). These receptors all stem from an adult woman who had mild COVID-19 (a few samples of this study predate the infection). Cell type and time point are not known.

The chain is built from TRBV6-5 and TRBJ2-7; maybe TRBD2 (6 bases). The CDR3 extends over 14 amino acids. CDR1 is MNHEY, CDR2 SVGAGI, per germline. Trimming took off 5 bases at V and 2 bases at J, with 13 bases between the two ends. CDR3 protein: CASSRESRAYEQYF. CDR3 nucleotides: TGTGCCAGCAGTCGGGAGTCCAGGGCCTACGAGCAGTACTTC.

The sample holds a few counts of this clonotype. The chain carries TRBV15 and TRBJ1-6; a possible D gene is TRBD1 (5 bases). Germline CDR1 LNHNV, CDR2 YYDKDF (reference sequence). The CDR3 loop spans 13 amino acids. V lost 1 base and J 8 bases, leaving 6 bases between the germline ends. In nucleotides, the CDR3 is TGTGCCACCAGCAGAGTGGGGGATTCACCCCTCCACTTT. Protein: CATSRVGDSPLHF.

The chain recombines TRBV11-2 with TRBJ2-1, with 8 bases matching TRBD2. CDR3 length: 16 amino acids. Germline assignment: CDR1 SGHAT and CDR2 FQNNGV. With V trimmed by 5 bases and J by 6 bases, 12 bases remained unmatched. The CDR3 protein is CASSRIAGWGPNEQFF. CDR3 sequence (DNA): TGTGCCAGCAGCCGAATAGCGGGATGGGGGCCCAATGAGCAGTTCTTC. The full variable domain, completed using reference TRBV11-2 and TRBJ2-1, is EAGVAQSPRYKIIEKRQSVAFWCNPISGHATLYWYQQILGQGPKLLIQFQNNGVVDDSQLPKDRFSAERLKGVDSTLKIQPAKLEDSAVYLCASSRIAGWGPNEQFFGPGTRLTVL.

This clonotype was found a few times. Its ends do not fully match the called genes, so a read error is possible. V and J are TRBV20-1 and TRBJ1-1, with TRBD1 identical over 12 bases. CDR3 length: 13 amino acids. Per the germline V gene, CDR1 is DFQATT and CDR2 is SNEGSKA (reference sequence). CDR3 protein: CSAKGQGAVEDFF. CDR3 sequence (DNA): TGCAGTGCTAAGGGACAGGGGGCAGTTGAAGATTTCTTT.

This clonotype occurred a few times. The chain carries TRBV6-5 and TRBJ2-3, with TRBD1 matching 7 bases. This CDR3 has 16 residues. CDR1 is MNHEY, CDR2 SVGAGI, per germline. V shed 5 bases and J 1 base; nucleotides not matched to a gene: 9. CDR3 coding DNA: TGTGCCAGCAGTAAGGACAGGCCGCTAGGCACAGATACGCAGTATTTT. Its protein is CASSKDRPLGTDTQYF.

This clonotype was detected only a few times. The V and J genes are TRBV20-1 and TRBJ2-7; 8 nucleotides line up with TRBD2. V lost 1 base, J lost 1 base, and 3 bases stayed unmatched. This CDR3 is built from 14 residues. Germline V lookup: CDR1 DFQATT, CDR2 SNEGSKA (reference sequence). DNA for the CDR3: TGCAGTGCTAGAGGGCGGGGGGTATCCTACGAGCAGTACTTC. Its protein is CSARGRGVSYEQYF.

J is TRBJ1-5 and V is TRBV5-6, with D uncertain. The germline V gene has CDR1 SGHDT and CDR2 YYEEEE. Trimming shortened V by 2 bases and J by 7 bases, and 7 bases separated the two germline ends. The CDR3 has 12 amino acids. CDR3 loop: CASSLLGQPQHF. The CDR3, as DNA: TGTGCCAGCAGCTTACTAGGGCAGCCCCAGCATTTT.

The chain couples TRBV4-3 to TRBJ2-3; weak D call: TRBD1 (7 bases). V was cut by 1 base and J by 0 bases, with 20 bases left in between. The V gene's germline CDR1 is LGHNA and CDR2 YSLEER. The CDR3 has 19 amino acids. The CDR3 loop reads CASSQGTGAGSGSTDTQYF. The CDR3, as DNA: TGCGCCAGCAGCCAAGGCACAGGGGCGGGCAGCGGGAGCACAGATACGCAGTATTTT.

J is TRBJ2-7 and V is TRBV7-9; 10 positions match TRBD1. The CDR3 has 17 residues. With 3 bases clipped from V and 0 bases from J, the junction kept 8 bases outside the gene matches. The germline gives CDR1 SEHNR, CDR2 FQNEAQ (reference sequence). The CDR3: CASSFTKTGGSSYEQYF. The CDR3 DNA reads as TGTGCCAGCAGCTTTACCAAGACAGGGGGCTCCTCCTACGAGCAGTACTTC.

This clonotype was seen only a few times. The chain has TRBV7-9 and TRBJ2-3, with 11 bases lining up with TRBD2. From germline, CDR1 is SEHNR and CDR2 FQNEAQ (reference sequence). V lost 6 bases, J lost 5 bases, and 10 bases stayed unmatched. The CDR3 consists of 16 residues. CDR3 sequence reads: CASRHISGRGVDTQYF. The CDR3 nucleotides are TGTGCCAGCAGGCATATTAGCGGGAGGGGTGTAGATACGCAGTATTTT.

This clonotype was seen a handful of times. This chain connects TRBV12-3 or TRBV12-4 to TRBJ1-2; perhaps TRBD1 as D (5 bases). V was shortened by 5 bases and J by 1 base, with 11 bases between the two germline ends. The CDR3 totals 14 residues. Here the CDR3 DNA reads TGTGCCAGCAGTACCCCCGACAGTAACTATGGCTACACCTTC. It yields the protein CASSTPDSNYGYTF.

The chain joins TRBV11-2 to TRBJ1-6; TRBD1 aligns across 7 bases. The CDR3 is 13 amino acids. The V segment lost 3 bases and the J segment 8 bases; nucleotides outside the gene matches: 1. The germline V gene has CDR1 SGHAT and CDR2 FQNNGV. The CDR3 region has the DNA TGTGCCAGCAGCTTTACAGGGGATTCACCCCTCCACTTT. Translating gives CASSFTGDSPLHF.

This clonotype was seen many times. The chain has TRBV30 and TRBJ2-1, with D tentatively TRBD2 (5 bases). The CDR3 loop spans 11 amino acids. Germline assignment: CDR1 GTSNPN and CDR2 SVGIG (reference sequence). V was shortened by 4 bases and J by 8 bases, with 9 bases between the two germline ends. CDR3 loop: CAWNWRDEQFF. The DNA of the CDR3 is TGTGCCTGGAATTGGCGGGATGAGCAGTTCTTC.

Regarding this clonotype: At one end the junction does not follow the germline gene, possibly because of a read error. The CDR3 DNA sequence: TGTGCCATCAGCTTAGAAGGGGCTAGCACAGATACGCAGTATTTT. As protein: CAISLEGASTDTQYF. The V and J genes are TRBV11-2 and TRBJ2-3, with D maybe TRBD1 (5 bases). Germline CDR1 SGHAT, CDR2 FQNNGV. CDR3 length equals 15 residues.

The genes are TRBV12-3 or TRBV12-4 and TRBJ1-1; no reliable D call. Trimming stripped 2 bases from V and 1 base from J, with 5 bases between. The CDR3 length is 13 residues. The CDR3 coding sequence is TGTGCCAGCAGTTTATCGGCGAACACTGAAGCTTTCTTT. This encodes CASSLSANTEAFF.

In this sample, this clonotype turned up many times. The chain recombines TRBV7-9 with TRBJ1-1; D gene uncertain. The CDR3 is 13 residues long. Per the germline V gene, CDR1 is SEHNR and CDR2 is FQNEAQ (reference sequence). Trimming cost V 5 bases and J 3 bases, with 10 bases left between them. The CDR3: CASSATWDTEAFF. The DNA of the CDR3 is TGTGCCAGCAGCGCCACGTGGGACACTGAAGCTTTCTTT. Full variable domain (outside the CDR3, taken from reference TRBV7-9 and TRBJ1-1): DTGVSQNPRHKITKRGQNVTFRCDPISEHNRLYWYRQTLGQGPEFLTYFQNEAQLEKSRLLSDRFSAERPKGSFSTLEIQRTEQGDSAMYLCASSATWDTEAFFGQGTRLTVV.

This clonotype was detected a few times. The genes are TRBV3-1 and TRBJ2-3; 10 nucleotides align to TRBD2. Germline-derived CDR1 and CDR2 are LGHDT and YNNKEL (reference sequence). Losses at the gene ends were 4 bases for V and 2 bases for J; bases not matched to a gene: 6. CDR3 length equals 16 residues. CDR3 residues: CASSPLAGSSTDTQYF. The CDR3 DNA is TGTGCCAGCAGCCCACTAGCGGGAAGTTCCACAGATACGCAGTATTTT.

The table lists this clonotype with many counts. The rearrangement links TRBV20-1 to TRBJ2-2, with D possibly being TRBD1 or TRBD2 (5 bases each). Trimming stripped 6 bases from V and 2 bases from J, with 13 bases between. Germline CDR1 and CDR2: DFQATT and SNEGSKA (reference sequence). The CDR3 totals 14 residues. The CDR3 sequence: CSAMGTTNTGELFF. CDR3 sequence (DNA): TGCAGTGCCATGGGGACCACAAACACCGGGGAGCTGTTTTTT.

The genes are TRBV14 and TRBJ2-7, with 9 bases matching TRBD1. This CDR3 has 15 residues. Germline CDR1 is SGHDN and CDR2 is FVKESK. V trimming: 4 bases; J trimming: 6 bases; junction bases outside the gene matches: 10. CDR3 residues: CASSPRTGVRGEQYF. DNA of the CDR3: TGTGCCAGCAGCCCCCGGACAGGGGTGAGAGGCGAGCAGTACTTC.

This clonotype was detected only once. The chain links TRBV7-2 to TRBJ1-5; D is possibly TRBD1 (5 bases). Trimming left V 1 base short and J 2 bases short, with 9 bases between. The germline gives CDR1 SGHTA, CDR2 FQGNSA. The CDR3 has 15 residues. Here the CDR3 reads CASSLGRDRNQPQHF. CDR3 DNA sequence: TGTGCCAGCAGCTTAGGCAGGGATCGCAATCAGCCCCAGCATTTT. The full variable domain, with the rest looked up from reference TRBV7-2 and TRBJ1-5, is GAGVSQSPSNKVTEKGKDVELRCDPISGHTALYWYRQSLGQGLEFLIYFQGNSAPDKSGLPSDRFSAERTGGSVSTLTIQRTQQEDSAVYLCASSLGRDRNQPQHFGDGTRLSIL.

The J gene is TRBJ2-2, the V gene TRBV20-1, with TRBD2 matching over 11 bases. V dropped 3 bases and J dropped 0; count of bases not matched to a gene: 0. There are 15 residues in the CDR3. From germline, CDR1 is DFQATT and CDR2 SNEGSKA (reference sequence). In nucleotides, the CDR3 is TGCAGTGCTAGGACTAGCGGGGCGAACACCGGGGAGCTGTTTTTT. It yields the protein CSARTSGANTGELFF.

The chain recombines TRBV20-1 with TRBJ2-1; weak D call: TRBD1 (5 bases). The CDR3 contains 12 residues. The germline V gene encodes CDR1 DFQATT and CDR2 SNEGSKA (reference sequence). Trimming left V 5 bases short and J 10 bases short, with 15 bases between. The CDR3 DNA follows: TGCAGTGCTTTTCCCAGGGTTGGAGAGCAGTTCTTC. It specifies CSAFPRVGEQFF.

This clonotype was picked up a small number of times. V usage is TRBV9 and J usage is TRBJ2-1; TRBD2 is a possible D gene (5 bases). Trimming took 6 bases from V and 5 from J, leaving 12 bases between them. Germline V gene data show CDR1 as SGDLS and CDR2 as YYNGEE. This CDR3 contains 13 residues. CDR3 coding DNA: TGTGCCAGCACTCGGGAAGTCGACAATGAGCAGTTCTTC. Its translation: CASTREVDNEQFF. Together with reference TRBV9 and TRBJ2-1, the CDR3 gives the full variable domain: DSGVTQTPKHLITATGQRVTLRCSPRSGDLSVYWYQQSLDQGLQFLIQYYNGEERAKGNILERFSAQQFPDLHSELNLSSLELGDSALYFCASTREVDNEQFFGPGTRLTVL.

The rearrangement joins TRBV10-3 to TRBJ2-5; 10 bases are a match to TRBD1. This CDR3 has 15 residues. The J segment lost 1 base and the V segment lost 6 bases, leaving 5 bases of the junction unmatched. Germline values: CDR1 ENHRY, CDR2 SYGVKD. CDR3 region: CAISSDRGTQETQYF. As DNA, the CDR3 is TGTGCCATCAGCTCGGACAGGGGGACCCAAGAGACCCAGTACTTC.

This clonotype has a handful of counts. This rearrangement joins TRBV3-1 to TRBJ2-1; the D is unclear. CDR3 length: 13 residues. Trimming took off 3 bases at V and 8 bases at J, with 11 bases between the two ends. Germline-derived CDR1 and CDR2 are LGHDT and YNNKEL (reference sequence). The CDR3 coding sequence is TGTGCCAGCAGCCATGGAATCTTTGATGAGCAGTTCTTC. Its protein is CASSHGIFDEQFF.

This chain uses TRBV7-9 with TRBJ2-3, with 7 nucleotides matching TRBD2. This CDR3 is 16 amino acids long. Germline assignment: CDR1 SEHNR and CDR2 FQNEAQ (reference sequence). With 0 bases clipped from V and 4 bases from J, the junction kept 7 bases outside the gene matches. This chain's CDR3 is CASSLATSSGPDTQYF. The CDR3 nucleotides are TGTGCCAGCAGCTTAGCGACTAGCTCTGGCCCAGATACGCAGTATTTT.

This clonotype was found a few times. The chain has TRBV5-1 and TRBJ2-7; tentatively, D is TRBD2 (5 bases). CDR1 and CDR2 from the germline V gene are SGHRS and YFSETQ. The CDR3 sequence is 12 residues long. The V end lost 1 base, the J end lost 7 bases, and 9 bases lay between the germline ends. CDR3: CASSLSRREQYF. In DNA, the CDR3 is TGCGCCAGCAGCTTGTCCAGGAGGGAGCAGTACTTC. The full variable domain, its missing parts supplied by reference TRBV5-1 and TRBJ2-7, is KAGVTQTPRYLIKTRGQQVTLSCSPISGHRSVSWYQQTPGQGLQFLFEYFSETQRNKGNFPGRFSGRQFSNSRSEMNVSTLELGDSALYLCASSLSRREQYFGPGTRLTVT.

The chain has TRBV5-5 and TRBJ1-5; 7 nucleotides agree with TRBD1. This CDR3 has 15 residues. With 4 bases clipped from V and 3 bases from J, the junction kept 7 bases outside the gene matches. Germline assignment: CDR1 SGHKS and CDR2 YYEKEE (reference sequence). CDR3 DNA sequence: TGTGCCAGCAGCCCCGGGACAGATCTCAATCAGCCCCAGCATTTT. It yields the protein CASSPGTDLNQPQHF.

The chain carries TRBV9 and TRBJ2-5; maybe TRBD2 (6 bases). The CDR3 runs to 15 residues. V shed 3 bases and J shed 2 bases, with 14 bases lying between them. Germline assignment: CDR1 SGDLS and CDR2 YYNGEE. The CDR3 DNA follows: TGTGCCAGCAGCGCGGAGGGCCAGAGGCAAGAGACCCAGTACTTC. Translated, it gives CASSAEGQRQETQYF.

The chain joins TRBV20-1 to TRBJ1-1; the D is unclear. V was clipped by 7 bases and J by 6 bases, with 15 bases between them. This CDR3 comprises 12 residues. In germline, CDR1 is DFQATT, CDR2 SNEGSKA (reference sequence). The CDR3 is CSGGRRVPEAFF. DNA for the CDR3: TGCAGTGGTGGGAGACGGGTCCCTGAAGCTTTCTTT.

The chain combines TRBV5-5 with TRBJ1-2; TRBD1 might be the D (6 bases). Germline V CDR1 and CDR2: SGHKS, YYEKEE (reference sequence). The CDR3 has 15 residues. V was cut by 4 bases and J by 4 bases, with 17 bases left in between. CDR3: CASSTNGGLSYGYTF. DNA for the CDR3: TGTGCCAGCAGCACCAATGGGGGGCTTAGCTATGGCTACACCTTC.

This clonotype came up a few times. V usage is TRBV7-2 and J usage is TRBJ2-5; D might be TRBD1 (7 bases). V lost 1 base, J lost 5 bases, and 26 bases lay in between. Germline CDR1 is SGHTA and CDR2 is FQGNSA. The CDR3 loop spans 19 amino acids. CDR3 in DNA: TGTGCCAGCAGCTTAGTGGTTGGGAGGTGGGGGACAGCACGGGAGACCCAGTACTTC. It encodes CASSLVVGRWGTARETQYF.